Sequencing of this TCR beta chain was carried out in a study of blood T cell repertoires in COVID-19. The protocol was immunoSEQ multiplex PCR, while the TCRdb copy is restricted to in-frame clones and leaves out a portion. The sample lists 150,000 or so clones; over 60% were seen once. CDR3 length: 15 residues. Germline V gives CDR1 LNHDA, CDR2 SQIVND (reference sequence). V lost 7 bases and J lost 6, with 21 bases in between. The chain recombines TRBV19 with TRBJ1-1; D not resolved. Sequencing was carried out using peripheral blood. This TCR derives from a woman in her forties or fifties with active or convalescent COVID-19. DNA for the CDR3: TGTGCCAGTACCAAACCGGGGATCGCGGTCCCTGAAGCTTTCTTT. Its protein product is CASTKPGIAVPEAFF.